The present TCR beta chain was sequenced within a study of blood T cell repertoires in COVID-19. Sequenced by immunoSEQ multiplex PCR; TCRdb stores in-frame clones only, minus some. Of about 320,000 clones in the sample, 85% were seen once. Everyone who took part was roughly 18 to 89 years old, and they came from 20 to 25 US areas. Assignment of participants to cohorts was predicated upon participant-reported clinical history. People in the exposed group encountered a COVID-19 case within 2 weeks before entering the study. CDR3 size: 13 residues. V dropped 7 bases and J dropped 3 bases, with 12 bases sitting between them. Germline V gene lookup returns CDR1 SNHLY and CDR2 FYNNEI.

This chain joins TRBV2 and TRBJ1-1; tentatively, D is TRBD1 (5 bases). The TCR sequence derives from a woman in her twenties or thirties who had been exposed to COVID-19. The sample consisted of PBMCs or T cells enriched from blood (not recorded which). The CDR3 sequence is CASTQAGDTEAFF. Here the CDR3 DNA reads TGTGCCAGCACCCAAGCGGGGGACACTGAAGCTTTCTTT. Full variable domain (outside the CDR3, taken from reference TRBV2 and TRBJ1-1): EPEVTQTPSHQVTQMGQEVILRCVPISNHLYFYWYRQILGQKVEFLVSFYNNEISEKSEIFDDQFSVERPDGSNFTLKIRSTKLEDSAMYFCASTQAGDTEAFFGQGTRLTVV.